Sequencing of this T cell receptor (beta chain) was carried out in a study of blood T cell repertoires in COVID-19. Study-wide context: Acute and convalescent COVID-19 specimens originated in the United States, Italy and Spain.

Germline CDR1 MNHEY, CDR2 SVGAGI. The CDR3 length is 13 residues. V lost 4 bases to trimming and J lost 5 bases; unmatched junction nucleotides: 2. Repertoires were generated with immunoSEQ multiplex PCR, while TCRdb's copy carries only in-frame clones and drops some. Of around 140,000 clones in the sample, approximately 88% were seen once. The chain employs TRBV6-5 and TRBJ2-7; TRBD1 matches 10 bases. The sample consisted of peripheral blood. The TCR originated in a woman between 45 and 60 years old with acute or convalescent COVID-19. The CDR3 sequence is CASSFGTGDEQYF. CDR3 DNA: TGTGCCAGCAGTTTTGGGACAGGGGACGAGCAGTACTTC.